Reported below is one TCR beta chain. Antigen: not known. CDR1 is SGDLS, CDR2 YYNGEE, per germline. CDR3 length: 15 residues. The germline V and J ends were trimmed by 0 bases and 6 bases, with 16 bases remaining between them. The PCR made use of 60 Vbeta and 13 Jbeta primers. Produced via immunoSEQ multiplex PCR; TCRdb's table is partial and in-frame only. Here the sample spans over 150,000 clones, approximately 81% being singletons. This sample is part of a study of cytomegalovirus exposure and HLA in healthy donors. Regarding the study as a whole: Investigators reported fewer than 200 TCR beta chains as tied to cytomegalovirus. In a later analysis, HLA-associated beta chains showed higher expansion and lower generation probabilities than comparable chains.

Sequencing was performed on PBMCs. The clonotype originates from a boy aged 2 to 10 in good health and CMV-seronegative. The chain is built from TRBV9 and TRBJ2-7; TRBD2 is a possible D gene (5 bases). The CDR3 DNA reads as TGTGCCAGCAGCGTAGGCCTAGCATCGGCCGGCGAGCAGTACTTC. Protein: CASSVGLASAGEQYF. Combining the CDR3 with reference TRBV9 and TRBJ2-7 gives the whole variable domain DSGVTQTPKHLITATGQRVTLRCSPRSGDLSVYWYQQSLDQGLQFLIQYYNGEERAKGNILERFSAQQFPDLHSELNLSSLELGDSALYFCASSVGLASAGEQYFGPGTRLTVT.